These 4 T cell receptor beta chains were all obtained from the same sample, sequenced in a study of vaccination and CD4 T cells after COVID-19 (dated by TCRdb to 2022 to 2024). The antigens these receptors bind are not known. Library preparation was by PCR. Sequencing used an Illumina iSeq 100. TCR sequencing of DNA from cultured CD4+ T cells used the Oncomine TCR Beta short-read assay at the Johns Hopkins FTIC core. TCRdb reworked the public reads: Q25 trimming with fastp, MiXCR clone assembly, productive beta chains retained. Each entry is one CDR3 protein sequence, shown with its most common DNA and genes. The table for this sample lists approximately 7,100 distinct CDR3 sequences; around 48% of them were counted only once. The top ten hold roughly a quarter of the sample. In light of the paper, this sample's treatment or condition label describes: approximately 11-day PBMC culture with coronavirus spike peptide pools or control peptides (ViraFEST assay). CD4+ T cells from unexposed donors were collected before the COVID-19 pandemic (2011-2018).

Material: CD4+ T cells from blood, cultured in vitro. These receptors came from a human donor in good health.

This chain joins TRBV7-8 and TRBJ1-2; tentatively, D is TRBD1 (5 bases). Germline CDR1 and CDR2: SGHVS and FQNEAQ. Deletions cut 5 bases from V and 8 bases from J, with 18 bases between. The CDR3 sequence is 14 residues long. CDR3 residues: CASSAREGAHGYTF. CDR3 bases: TGTGCCAGCAGCGCCCGTGAAGGGGCCCACGGCTACACCTTC.

The chain recombines TRBV6-1 with TRBJ1-3; D might be TRBD1 (5 bases). Germline CDR1 MNHNS, CDR2 SASEGT. The V gene lost 5 bases and the J gene lost 3 bases, with 11 bases spanning the gap. The CDR3 sequence is 14 residues long. The CDR3 reads CASSQGSYGNTIYF. CDR3 DNA sequence: TGTGCCAGCAGTCAGGGTTCGTATGGAAACACCATATATTTT.

This clonotype was counted between two and nine times. The chain links TRBV10-2 to TRBJ1-2; tentatively, D is TRBD1 (6 bases). The CDR3 is 13 residues long. The germline V gene has CDR1 WSHSY and CDR2 SAAADI. The V end was cut by 6 bases, the J end by 3 bases, with 11 bases between. The CDR3 coding sequence is TGCGCCAGCAGGGACAGTTCGTACTATGGCTACACCTTC. Its protein product is CASRDSSYYGYTF.

The gene calls are TRBV6-2 or TRBV6-3 and TRBJ1-1; D unclear. Per the germline V gene, CDR1 is MNHEY and CDR2 is SVGEGT. CDR3 length: 15 amino acids. Trimming shortened V by 4 bases and J by 5 bases, and 17 bases separated the two germline ends. The CDR3 DNA reads TGTGCCAGCAGTTCGATTGGGGATGGGAGGACTGAAGCTTTCTTT. It codes for CASSSIGDGRTEAFF.